The 25 T cell receptor beta chains given below trace back to one sample, sequenced in a study of blood T cell repertoires in COVID-19. The assay was immunoSEQ multiplex PCR, and TCRdb's table has in-frame clones only and misses some. This sample carries tens of thousands of clones, 70% to 90% of them seen once, and the ten largest clones take 3.5% to 4.5%. Sequencing was done on a sample of peripheral blood. Receptor source: a man between 60 and 75 years old with acute or convalescent COVID-19.

The J gene is TRBJ1-5, the V gene TRBV5-1, with 7 bases identical to TRBD1. The CDR3 runs to 16 residues. The V segment lost 0 bases and the J segment 5 bases; nucleotides outside the gene matches: 8. Germline V lookup: CDR1 SGHRS, CDR2 YFSETQ. The CDR3 sequence: CASSLEGQDGYQPQHF. CDR3 in DNA: TGCGCCAGCAGCTTGGAAGGACAGGACGGGTATCAGCCCCAGCATTTT.

The chain recombines TRBV6-6 with TRBJ2-2; D is possibly TRBD1 (6 bases). This CDR3 comprises 13 residues. Between the trimmed V and J ends, which lost 6 bases and 1 base, there was a span of 6 bases. Germline assignment: CDR1 MNHNY and CDR2 SVGAGI (reference sequence). The CDR3 region has the DNA TGTGCCAGCAGAGGGGGGAACACCGGGGAGCTGTTTTTT. Translation: CASRGGNTGELFF.

The V call is TRBV7-2, the J call TRBJ2-2; weak D call: TRBD1 (6 bases). CDR1 is SGHTA, CDR2 FQGNSA, per germline. The V gene lost 4 bases and the J gene lost 0 bases, with 18 bases spanning the gap. This CDR3 spans 18 amino acids. This CDR3 reads CASSSPQYRVANTGELFF. As DNA, the CDR3 is TGTGCCAGCAGCTCGCCCCAATACAGGGTCGCGAACACCGGGGAGCTGTTTTTT.

CDR3 nucleotides: TGTGCCAGCAGCCGAGGGATCCCGGGGGGGGAGACCCAGTACTTC. Translation gives CASSRGIPGGETQYF. V is TRBV11-2 and J is TRBJ2-5, with 8 bases matching TRBD2. CDR1 SGHAT and CDR2 FQNNGV come from the germline V gene. The V gene end was trimmed by 5 bases and the J gene end by 5 bases; junction bases not matched to a gene: 10. This CDR3 is 15 amino acids long.

The chain couples TRBV5-4 to TRBJ1-1; weak D call: TRBD1 (6 bases). Trimming removed 4 bases from V and 6 bases from J, with 13 bases in between. CDR1 is SGHNT, CDR2 YYREEE, per germline (reference sequence). The CDR3 covers 13 residues. In DNA, the CDR3 is TGTGCCAGCAGCATACAGGGTTCAGCTGAAGCTTTCTTT. It translates to CASSIQGSAEAFF.

The V gene is TRBV7-2, the J gene TRBJ2-3, with D maybe TRBD2 (7 bases). The CDR3 is 15 residues long. Germline loops: CDR1 SGHTA, CDR2 FQGNSA. Deletions cut 1 base from V and 4 bases from J, with 12 bases between. The DNA of the CDR3 is TGTGCCAGCAGCTTAGTGGGGGGGCGGGCAGATACGCAGTATTTT. Translating gives CASSLVGGRADTQYF.

The CDR3 is CASSQDRGHTDTQYF. CDR3 nucleotides: TGTGCCAGCAGCCAGGACAGGGGGCACACAGATACGCAGTATTTT. V gene TRBV11-1 combines with J gene TRBJ2-3; 11 bases align to TRBD1. CDR1 SGHAT and CDR2 FQDESV come from the germline V gene (reference sequence). J was trimmed by 2 bases and V by 5 bases; bases with no gene match: 3. The CDR3 is made up of 15 amino acids.

The rearrangement joins TRBV4-3 to TRBJ1-6, with TRBD1 matching over 7 bases. The germline CDR1 and CDR2 sequences are LGHNA and YSLEER. This CDR3 is built from 15 residues. The J segment lost 5 bases and the V segment lost 4 bases, leaving 5 bases of the junction unmatched. CDR3 sequence: CASSRDRVDNSPLHF. Written as DNA, the CDR3 is TGCGCCAGCAGCCGAGACAGGGTTGATAATTCACCCCTCCACTTT.

The chain is built from TRBV9 and TRBJ2-5; 10 bases match TRBD2. After removal of 4 bases from V and 4 bases from J, the junction contained 13 bases not matched to a gene. Germline V gene lookup returns CDR1 SGDLS and CDR2 YYNGEE. The CDR3 spans 17 residues. The CDR3 loop is CASSLSGGPPGPETQYF. Here the CDR3 DNA reads TGTGCCAGCAGCCTTAGCGGGGGGCCTCCCGGGCCAGAGACCCAGTACTTC. Full variable domain (rest looked up from reference TRBV9 and TRBJ2-5): DSGVTQTPKHLITATGQRVTLRCSPRSGDLSVYWYQQSLDQGLQFLIQYYNGEERAKGNILERFSAQQFPDLHSELNLSSLELGDSALYFCASSLSGGPPGPETQYFGPGTRLLVL.

This chain connects TRBV21-1 to TRBJ2-5; TRBD1 was called by the table and not checked on the DNA. TRBV21-1 is tagged as a pseudogene. The CDR3 contains 16 residues. The DNA for the CDR3 is TGTGCCAGCAGCAAATCGGGAAGACAGGGGCGAGAGACCCAGTACTTC. Translated: CASSKSGRQGRETQYF.

The genes are TRBV7-2 and TRBJ2-4; D may be TRBD2 (6 bases). The V and J ends lost 3 bases and 9 bases respectively, with 9 bases between them. From germline, CDR1 is SGHTA and CDR2 FQGNSA. The CDR3 consists of 12 residues. This chain's CDR3 is CASSFGGPIQYF. The CDR3 region has the DNA TGTGCCAGCAGCTTCGGGGGTCCCATTCAGTACTTC.

The V and J genes are TRBV30 and TRBJ2-7; 12 nucleotides match TRBD1. The V and J ends lost 1 base and 4 bases, in that order; junction bases with no gene match: 2. The germline V gene encodes CDR1 GTSNPN and CDR2 SVGIG (reference sequence). CDR3 size: 14 residues. The DNA of the CDR3 is TGTGCCTGGAGTGAGGGACAGGGGGCTTACGAGCAGTACTTC. Protein product: CAWSEGQGAYEQYF.

V usage is TRBV2 and J usage is TRBJ2-7; maybe TRBD1 (6 bases). The CDR3 is 15 amino acids. Germline values: CDR1 SNHLY, CDR2 FYNNEI. The V gene lost 5 bases and the J gene lost 3 bases, with 17 bases spanning the gap. CDR3 coding DNA: TGTGCCAGCAGTTTGTTACAGGGTAGGGGCTACGAGCAGTACTTC. It codes for CASSLLQGRGYEQYF. The full variable domain, with the rest looked up from reference TRBV2 and TRBJ2-7, is EPEVTQTPSHQVTQMGQEVILRCVPISNHLYFYWYRQILGQKVEFLVSFYNNEISEKSEIFDDQFSVERPDGSNFTLKIRSTKLEDSAMYFCASSLLQGRGYEQYFGPGTRLTVT.

The chain joins TRBV24-1 to TRBJ2-1; tentatively, D is TRBD1 (6 bases). CDR1 is KGHDR, CDR2 SFDVKD, per germline. This CDR3 has 15 residues. V gave up 5 bases and J gave up 4 bases, with 14 bases separating them. The DNA of the CDR3 is TGTGCCACCAGTGTCTCGGCAGGGGCTTACAATGAGCAGTTCTTC. Residues: CATSVSAGAYNEQFF.

The chain has TRBV4-2 and TRBJ1-2, with TRBD1 as a possible D gene (5 bases). Trimming shortened V by 0 bases and J by 8 bases, and 10 bases separated the two germline ends. CDR1 is LGHNA and CDR2 is YNFKEQ in the germline V gene. This CDR3 has 13 residues. Here the CDR3 DNA reads TGTGCCAGCAGCCAAGATGGGGCGTTCGGCTACACCTTC. Encoded protein: CASSQDGAFGYTF.

This chain connects TRBV5-1 to TRBJ1-4; D perhaps matches TRBD1 (6 bases). The V and J ends lost 4 bases and 10 bases respectively, with 17 bases between them. This CDR3 has 14 residues. Looked up from germline, CDR1 is SGHRS and CDR2 is YFSETQ. CDR3 sequence reads: CASSHDRRGGKLFF. Written as DNA, the CDR3 is TGCGCCAGCAGCCATGACAGGAGAGGCGGAAAACTGTTTTTT.

The rearrangement uses TRBV19 and TRBJ1-2; D ambiguous. The germline V and J ends were trimmed by 8 bases and 3 bases, with 10 bases remaining between them. This CDR3 contains 12 residues. Germline values: CDR1 LNHDA, CDR2 SQIVND (reference sequence). CDR3: CASGLADYGYTF. The CDR3 DNA follows: TGTGCCAGTGGTTTGGCAGACTATGGCTACACCTTC. The variable domain in full, completed from reference TRBV19 and TRBJ1-2, reads DGGITQSPKYLFRKEGQNVTLSCEQNLNHDAMYWYRQDPGQGLRLIYYSQIVNDFQKGDIAEGYSVSREKKESFPLTVTSAQKNPTAFYLCASGLADYGYTFGSGTRLTVV.

The V and J genes are TRBV19 and TRBJ2-2; D may be TRBD2 (6 bases). CDR1 is LNHDA, CDR2 SQIVND, per germline (reference sequence). This CDR3 comprises 17 residues. V dropped 1 base and J dropped 7 bases, with 19 bases sitting between them. CDR3 loop: CASSIAQSGAFDGELFF. The CDR3 nucleotides are TGTGCCAGTAGTATAGCCCAATCGGGAGCGTTTGACGGGGAGCTGTTTTTT.

The genes are TRBV10-2 and TRBJ1-5, with 8 bases aligning to TRBD1. Trimming at V came to 4 bases and at J to 7 bases, leaving 12 bases not matched to a gene. Germline V gene lookup returns CDR1 WSHSY and CDR2 SAAADI. The CDR3 is 16 amino acids. CDR3 in amino acids: CASSGPGGISGQPQHF. CDR3 nucleotide sequence: TGCGCCAGCAGTGGGCCAGGGGGCATTTCGGGACAGCCCCAGCATTTT.

The chain links TRBV7-2 to TRBJ2-2; 8 bases align to TRBD1. CDR1 is SGHTA and CDR2 is FQGNSA in the germline V gene. The CDR3 contains 15 residues. V was pared by 3 bases and J by 7 bases, with 7 bases of the junction left unmatched. CDR3 sequence reads: CASSFRAGGFGELFF. DNA for the CDR3: TGTGCCAGCAGCTTTAGGGCAGGGGGCTTCGGGGAGCTGTTTTTT.

This clone was detected once. The rearrangement links TRBV7-2 to TRBJ1-2; tentative D call: TRBD1 (5 bases). The CDR3 length is 14 residues. Trimming cost V 5 bases and J 7 bases, with 17 bases left between them. Germline V gene lookup returns CDR1 SGHTA and CDR2 FQGNSA. CDR3 DNA sequence: TGTGCCAGCAGCCCAGTTAGGGGATACGGTGGCTACACCTTC. This gives the protein CASSPVRGYGGYTF. The full variable domain, in which reference TRBV7-2 and TRBJ1-2 provide the parts outside the CDR3, is GAGVSQSPSNKVTEKGKDVELRCDPISGHTALYWYRQSLGQGLEFLIYFQGNSAPDKSGLPSDRFSAERTGGSVSTLTIQRTQQEDSAVYLCASSPVRGYGGYTFGSGTRLTVV.

The chain uses TRBV15 and TRBJ1-3; D ambiguous. This CDR3 region has 15 residues. Germline V CDR1 and CDR2: LNHNV, YYDKDF (reference sequence). Deletions cut 1 base from V and 2 bases from J, with 9 bases between. The CDR3 reads CATSRAPGTGNTIYF. The CDR3 nucleotides are TGTGCCACCAGCAGAGCCCCGGGTACTGGAAACACCATATATTTT.

The CDR3 spells CAISRDLANYGYTF. The CDR3 nucleotides are TGTGCCATCAGCAGGGACTTAGCTAACTATGGCTACACCTTC. V is TRBV10-3 and J is TRBJ1-2; a possible D gene is TRBD1 (5 bases). V gave up 6 bases and J gave up 0 bases, with 11 bases separating them. Germline values: CDR1 ENHRY, CDR2 SYGVKD. This CDR3 has 14 residues.

In its sample, this clone is medium-sized. Other DNA sequences in this specimen translate into the identical CDR3. The chain is built from TRBV5-1 and TRBJ1-5; perhaps TRBD1 as D (6 bases). Germline values: CDR1 SGHRS, CDR2 YFSETQ. Deletions cut 2 bases from V and 3 bases from J, with 18 bases between. This CDR3 is 17 amino acids long. The CDR3 spells CASSFNEGVGNNQPQHF. CDR3 DNA: TGCGCCAGCAGCTTTAATGAGGGGGTGGGGAACAATCAGCCCCAGCATTTT. The full variable domain, in which reference TRBV5-1 and TRBJ1-5 provide the parts outside the CDR3, is KAGVTQTPRYLIKTRGQQVTLSCSPISGHRSVSWYQQTPGQGLQFLFEYFSETQRNKGNFPGRFSGRQFSNSRSEMNVSTLELGDSALYLCASSFNEGVGNNQPQHFGDGTRLSIL.

The gene calls are TRBV14 and TRBJ1-6, with D possibly TRBD1 on 6 matching bases. V lost 6 bases and J 9 bases, leaving 18 bases between the germline ends. CDR1 and CDR2 (germline): SGHDN, FVKESK. The CDR3 runs 15 residues. The CDR3 is CASRPRDTRGSPLHF. The CDR3 DNA sequence: TGTGCCAGCAGACCCCGGGACACACGGGGTTCACCCCTCCACTTT.